One and the same sample provided the 19 T cell receptor beta chains below, sequenced in a study of shared clonotypes between healthy human individuals (dated by TCRdb to 2020 to 2022). Libraries were built with the immunoSEQ multiplex PCR assay. TCRdb's version of the immuneACCESS table is confined to in-frame rearrangements and falls short of the full clone set. An unresolved V gene accounts for under half of the shortfall where checked; the remainder is of unknown origin. The sample table shows about 460,000 clones, and more than 70% are seen once. Of the sample, around 12% falls within the top ten clones. The sequenced sample was PBMCs. These receptors came from a middle-aged woman in good health. Some clones in this sample may be carry-over from other donors' samples.

The J gene is TRBJ2-1, the V gene TRBV18, with TRBD2 matching 11 bases. Germline V lookup: CDR1 KGHSH, CDR2 LQKENI. The CDR3 length is 16 residues. The V gene end was trimmed by 3 bases and the J gene end by 1 base; junction bases not matched to a gene: 2. CDR3 nucleotides: TGTGCCAGCTCACCGAGACTAGCGGGATCCTACAATGAGCAGTTCTTC. Residues: CASSPRLAGSYNEQFF.

The chain joins TRBV29-1 to TRBJ1-1, with D unclear. The length of the CDR3 is 13 residues. The V and J ends lost 3 bases and 0 bases respectively, with 8 bases between them. Per the germline V gene, CDR1 is SQVTM and CDR2 is ANQGSEA. CDR3 nucleotide sequence: TGCAGCGTTGATTGGGGAATGAACACTGAAGCTTTCTTT. It is translated as CSVDWGMNTEAFF. The entire variable domain, with the rest obtained from reference TRBV29-1 and TRBJ1-1, is as follows: SAVISQKPSRDICQRGTSLTIQCQVDSQVTMMFWYRQQPGQSLTLIATANQGSEATYESGFVIDKFPISRPNLTFSTLTVSNMSPEDSSIYLCSVDWGMNTEAFFGQGTRLTVV.

The chain is built from TRBV6-1 and TRBJ2-2; a weak D match, TRBD2 (6 bases). The CDR3 consists of 16 residues. Germline values: CDR1 MNHNS, CDR2 SASEGT. V lost 3 bases, J lost 1 base, and 12 bases lay in between. For the CDR3, the DNA is TGTGCCAGCAGTGACGTTTCGCGGGAGAACACCGGGGAGCTGTTTTTT. This codes for CASSDVSRENTGELFF.

The CDR3 protein is CASTGSLREETQYF. DNA of the CDR3: TGTGCCAGTACTGGATCACTCAGAGAAGAGACCCAGTACTTC. The genes are TRBV6-1 and TRBJ2-5, with unresolved D. This CDR3 has 14 amino acids. CDR1 is MNHNS, CDR2 SASEGT, per germline. Trimming pared 9 bases from V and 3 bases from J, leaving 17 bases between.

The CDR3 is CASSLHGPSNQPQHF. CDR3 in DNA: TGTGCCAGCAGCTTGCACGGACCGAGCAATCAGCCCCAGCATTTT. V gene TRBV5-6 combines with J gene TRBJ1-5; D call uncertain. From germline, CDR1 is SGHDT and CDR2 YYEEEE. V shed 1 base and J shed 1 base, with 9 bases lying between them. This CDR3 region has 15 residues.

V and J are TRBV5-1 and TRBJ2-2; the match to TRBD2 covers 7 bases. V dropped 4 bases and J dropped 4; count of bases not matched to a gene: 7. The germline V gene encodes CDR1 SGHRS and CDR2 YFSETQ. The CDR3 runs to 15 residues. CDR3 nucleotide sequence: TGCGCCAGCAGCGTTTCGGGAGGTGGCACCGGGGAGCTGTTTTTT. It encodes CASSVSGGGTGELFF. The complete variable domain, with remaining parts taken from reference TRBV5-1 and TRBJ2-2, reads KAGVTQTPRYLIKTRGQQVTLSCSPISGHRSVSWYQQTPGQGLQFLFEYFSETQRNKGNFPGRFSGRQFSNSRSEMNVSTLELGDSALYLCASSVSGGGTGELFFGEGSRLTVL.

CDR3 loop: CASTTGLNTEAFF. CDR3 in DNA: TGTGCCAGCACGACAGGGCTGAACACTGAAGCTTTCTTT. This chain links TRBV6-1 with TRBJ1-1, with 7 bases that match TRBD1. The CDR3 is 13 amino acids. After removal of 7 bases from V and 0 bases from J, the junction contained 2 bases not matched to a gene. Germline V gives CDR1 MNHNS, CDR2 SASEGT.

CDR3 sequence: CASSQRTGVNTEAFF. DNA of the CDR3: TGTGCCAGCAGCCAGAGGACAGGTGTGAACACTGAAGCTTTCTTT. This sequence joins TRBV7-2 and TRBJ1-1; 7 nucleotides agree with TRBD1. V lost 5 bases to trimming and J lost 0 bases; unmatched junction nucleotides: 6. This CDR3 has 15 amino acids. From germline, CDR1 is SGHTA and CDR2 FQGNSA.

The chain employs TRBV6-5 and TRBJ1-2, with D hard to call. The germline V gene has CDR1 MNHEY and CDR2 SVGAGI. This CDR3 is 14 amino acids long. The germline V and J ends were trimmed by 5 bases and 6 bases, with 16 bases remaining between them. The CDR3 here is CASSEGEGGNGYTF. The CDR3 nucleotides are TGTGCCAGCAGTGAAGGAGAGGGAGGTAATGGCTACACCTTC.

Of note for this clone: This sample includes further DNA sequences coding for the same CDR3. The J gene is TRBJ2-2, the V gene TRBV5-1; 8 bases agree with TRBD2. Germline V CDR1 and CDR2: SGHRS, YFSETQ. Germline trimming cut 0 bases from V and 0 bases from J; bases unmatched to any gene: 1. CDR3 length: 16 amino acids. CDR3 sequence (DNA): TGCGCCAGCAGCTTGGCACTAGCGGCGAACACCGGGGAGCTGTTTTTT. Translating gives CASSLALAANTGELFF.

The sample holds one count of this clone. This may come from a read error, since a much larger clone is one base off. Other DNA sequences of this sample code for an identical CDR3. J is TRBJ1-5 and V is TRBV10-2; unclear D gene. CDR1 WSHSY and CDR2 SAAADI come from the germline V gene. The CDR3 totals 15 residues. Written as DNA, the CDR3 is TGCGCCAGCAGTGAGTCCCGGGGAGGCGCCCAGCCTCAGCATTTT. This sequence encodes CASSESRGGAQPQHF.

The chain combines TRBV7-9 with TRBJ1-2; D is undetermined. V lost 5 bases and J lost 8, with 12 bases in between. Germline CDR1 reads SEHNR; CDR2 reads FQNEAQ (reference sequence). This CDR3 spans 12 amino acids. The CDR3 here is CASSPSLGGYTF. The CDR3 DNA follows: TGTGCCAGCAGCCCCTCGTTAGGGGGCTACACCTTC.

This clone was seen a few times. The J gene is TRBJ2-5, the V gene TRBV19; 10 positions match TRBD1. The tail of the sequence fits TRBJ2-7 better, so the J call may be wrong. The V gene's germline CDR1 is LNHDA and CDR2 SQIVND (reference sequence). This CDR3 has 15 residues. CDR3 nucleotides: TGTGCCAGTAGTATGATACAGGACAGGGGGGCCGAGCAGTACTTC. Translating gives CASSMIQDRGAEQYF.

The chain joins TRBV5-4 to TRBJ1-1; tentative D call: TRBD1 (5 bases). The CDR3 contains 15 residues. Germline-derived CDR1 and CDR2 are SGHNT and YYREEE (reference sequence). V was trimmed by 2 bases and J by 5 bases, leaving 16 bases between them. CDR3 region: CASSFGGALGTEAFF. CDR3 nucleotide sequence: TGTGCCAGCAGCTTTGGCGGGGCTCTAGGGACTGAAGCTTTCTTT.

The J gene is TRBJ2-1, the V gene TRBV6-6; 9 bases line up with TRBD1. The CDR3 covers 14 residues. Germline V gene lookup returns CDR1 MNHNY and CDR2 SVGAGI (reference sequence). V shed 4 bases and J 4 bases; nucleotides not matched to a gene: 2. CDR3 region: CASSSGTGYNEQFF. In DNA, the CDR3 is TGTGCCAGCAGTTCCGGGACAGGGTACAATGAGCAGTTCTTC.

The chain employs TRBV6-5 and TRBJ2-1, with D possibly called TRBD1 or TRBD2 (5 bases each). Trimming pared 5 bases from V and 10 bases from J, leaving 15 bases between. The CDR3 runs to 13 residues. Germline V gene sequence: CDR1 MNHEY, CDR2 SVGAGI. In DNA, the CDR3 is TGTGCCAGCAGTGTCACTAGGTCAGGGGAGCAGTTCTTC. Protein: CASSVTRSGEQFF.

As to this clone: Other DNA sequences in this specimen translate into the identical CDR3. The rearrangement joins TRBV30 to TRBJ2-7, with 10 bases identical to TRBD1. Unmatched junction bases numbered 3, after V lost 3 bases and J lost 4 bases. This CDR3 is built from 13 residues. Germline values: CDR1 GTSNPN, CDR2 SVGIG (reference sequence). CDR3: CAWRDRGTYEQYF. DNA of the CDR3: TGTGCCTGGAGGGACAGGGGGACATACGAGCAGTACTTC.

The chain has TRBV19 and TRBJ2-3; weak D call: TRBD2 (6 bases). The CDR3 length is 15 residues. Germline lookup yields CDR1 LNHDA and CDR2 SQIVND (reference sequence). Between the trimmed V and J ends, which lost 6 bases and 7 bases, there was a span of 20 bases. The CDR3 loop is CASSPGSTLAHTQYF. The CDR3, as DNA: TGTGCCAGTAGCCCCGGGAGCACCCTGGCGCATACGCAGTATTTT.

The chain carries TRBV5-1 and TRBJ1-4, with D unresolved. Per the germline V gene, CDR1 is SGHRS and CDR2 is YFSETQ. The V end was cut by 0 bases, the J end by 3 bases, with 12 bases between. This CDR3 is built from 16 residues. The CDR3 DNA reads TGCGCCAGCAGCTTGGGCCCCTCCGGAGCTAATGAAAAACTGTTTTTT. Translating gives CASSLGPSGANEKLFF.